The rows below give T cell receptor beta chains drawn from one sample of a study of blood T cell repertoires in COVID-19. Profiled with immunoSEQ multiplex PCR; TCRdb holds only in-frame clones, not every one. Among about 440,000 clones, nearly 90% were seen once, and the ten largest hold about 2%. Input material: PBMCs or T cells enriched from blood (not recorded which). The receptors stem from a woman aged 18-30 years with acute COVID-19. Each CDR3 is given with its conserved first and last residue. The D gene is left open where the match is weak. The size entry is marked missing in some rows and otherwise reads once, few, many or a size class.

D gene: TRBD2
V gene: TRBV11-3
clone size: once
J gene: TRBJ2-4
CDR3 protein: CASSFSGGNIQYF
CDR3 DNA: TGTGCCAGCAGCTTTAGCGGGGGGAACATTCAGTACTTC

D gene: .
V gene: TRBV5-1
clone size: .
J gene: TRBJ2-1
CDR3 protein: CASSLASGDSYNEQFF
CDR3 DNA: TGCGCCAGCAGCTTGGCTTCCGGGGACTCCTACAATGAGCAGTTCTTC

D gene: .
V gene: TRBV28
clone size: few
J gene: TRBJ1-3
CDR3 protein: CASIRGSGNTIYF
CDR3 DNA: TGTGCCAGCATTAGGGGCTCTGGAAACACCATATATTTT

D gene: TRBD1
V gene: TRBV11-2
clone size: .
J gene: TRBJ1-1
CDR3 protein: CASSKGARPMNTEAFF
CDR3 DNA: TGTGCCAGCAGCAAGGGGGCGAGGCCCATGAACACTGAAGCTTTCTTT

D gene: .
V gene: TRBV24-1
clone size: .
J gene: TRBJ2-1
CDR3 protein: CATSDPPSYSSYNEQFF
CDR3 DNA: TGTGCCACCAGTGACCCCCCTTCCTATAGCTCCTACAATGAGCAGTTCTTC

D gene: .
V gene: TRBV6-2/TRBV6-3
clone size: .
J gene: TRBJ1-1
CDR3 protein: CASSLSEHTEAFF
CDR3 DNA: TGTGCCAGCAGCCTTTCAGAACACACTGAAGCTTTCTTT

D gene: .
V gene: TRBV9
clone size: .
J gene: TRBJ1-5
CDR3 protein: CASSEGGASNQPQHF
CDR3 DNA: TGTGCCAGCAGCGAGGGAGGGGCTAGCAATCAGCCCCAGCATTTT

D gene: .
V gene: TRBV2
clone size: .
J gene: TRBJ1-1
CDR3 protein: CASRSGEGTEAFF
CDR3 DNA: TGTGCCAGCAGATCTGGGGAGGGCACTGAAGCTTTCTTT

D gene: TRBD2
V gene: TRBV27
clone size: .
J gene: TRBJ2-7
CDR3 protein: CASSLDGGIYEQYF
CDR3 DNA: TGTGCCAGCAGTTTAGACGGGGGGATTTACGAGCAGTACTTC

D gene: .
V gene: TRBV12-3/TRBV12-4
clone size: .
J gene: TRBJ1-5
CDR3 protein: CASSRVQPQHF
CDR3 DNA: TGTGCCAGCAGTCGGGTGCAGCCCCAGCATTTT

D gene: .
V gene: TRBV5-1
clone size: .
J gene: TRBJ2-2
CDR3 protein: CASTPQGTTGELFF
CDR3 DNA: TGCGCCAGCACTCCCCAGGGGACGACCGGGGAGCTGTTTTTT

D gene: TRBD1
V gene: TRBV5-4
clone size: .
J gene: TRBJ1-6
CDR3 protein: CASSRTGTGDSPLHF
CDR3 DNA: TGTGCCAGCAGTCGAACCGGGACAGGTGATTCACCCCTCCACTTT

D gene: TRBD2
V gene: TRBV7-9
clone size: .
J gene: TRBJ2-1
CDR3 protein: CASSLGGTSGKQFF
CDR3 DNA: TGTGCCAGCAGCTTAGGAGGGACTAGCGGGAAACAGTTCTTC

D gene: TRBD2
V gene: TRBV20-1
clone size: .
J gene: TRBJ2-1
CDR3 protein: CSASRTSNYNEQFF
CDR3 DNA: TGCAGTGCTAGTCGGACTAGCAACTACAATGAGCAGTTCTTC

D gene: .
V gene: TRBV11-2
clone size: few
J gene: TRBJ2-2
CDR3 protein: CASSLEGGTNTGELFF
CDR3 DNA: TGTGCCAGCAGCTTAGAGGGCGGGACGAACACCGGGGAGCTGTTTTTT

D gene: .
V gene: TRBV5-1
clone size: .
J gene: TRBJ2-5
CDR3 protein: CASSLSQGQETQYF
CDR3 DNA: TGCGCCAGCAGCTTGTCACAGGGTCAAGAGACCCAGTACTTC

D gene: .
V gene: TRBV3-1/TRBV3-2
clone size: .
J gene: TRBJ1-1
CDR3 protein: CASSLKLPGRSEAFF
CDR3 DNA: TGTGCCAGCAGCCTAAAGCTTCCCGGGAGGAGTGAAGCTTTCTTT

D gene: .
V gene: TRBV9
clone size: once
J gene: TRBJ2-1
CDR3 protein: CASSSKDSYNEQFF
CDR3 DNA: TGTGCCAGCAGCTCTAAAGACAGCTACAATGAGCAGTTCTTC

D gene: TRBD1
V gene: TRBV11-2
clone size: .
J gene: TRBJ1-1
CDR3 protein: CASSPTGVDTEAFF
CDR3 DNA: TGTGCCAGCAGCCCGACAGGGGTTGATACTGAAGCTTTCTTT

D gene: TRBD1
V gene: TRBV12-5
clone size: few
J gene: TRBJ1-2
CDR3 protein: CASSRDSQGPLSGYTF
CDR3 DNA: TGTGCTAGTTCGAGGGACAGTCAAGGCCCACTATCAGGCTACACCTTC

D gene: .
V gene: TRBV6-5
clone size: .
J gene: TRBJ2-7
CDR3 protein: CASSTRGTYEQYF
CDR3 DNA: TGTGCCAGCAGTACGCGGGGCACCTACGAGCAGTACTTC

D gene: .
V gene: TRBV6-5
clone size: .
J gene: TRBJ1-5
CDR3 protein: CASSPGRSNQPQHF
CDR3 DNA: TGTGCCAGCAGCCCGGGGAGGAGCAATCAGCCCCAGCATTTT

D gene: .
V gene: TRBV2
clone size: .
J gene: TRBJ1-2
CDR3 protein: CASSVGGQDYGYTF
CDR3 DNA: TGTGCCAGCAGTGTGGGGGGGCAGGACTATGGCTACACCTTC

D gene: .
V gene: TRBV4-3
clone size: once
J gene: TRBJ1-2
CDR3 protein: CASSQTYRTAYGYTF
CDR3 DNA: TGCGCCAGCAGCCAAACATACCGGACAGCTTATGGCTACACCTTC

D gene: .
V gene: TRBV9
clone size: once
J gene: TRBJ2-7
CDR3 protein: CASSDRDSLSYEQYF
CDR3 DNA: TGTGCCAGCAGCGACCGGGACTCGTTGTCCTACGAGCAGTACTTC

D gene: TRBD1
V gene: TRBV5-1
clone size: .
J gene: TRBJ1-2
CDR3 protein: CASSPGTGRILYGYTF
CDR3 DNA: TGCGCCAGCAGCCCCGGGACAGGGAGAATTCTCTATGGCTACACCTTC

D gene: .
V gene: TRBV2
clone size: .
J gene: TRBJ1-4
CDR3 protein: CASSSNPPLNEKLFF
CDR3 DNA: TGTGCCAGCTCATCTAACCCACCGTTAAATGAAAAACTGTTTTTT

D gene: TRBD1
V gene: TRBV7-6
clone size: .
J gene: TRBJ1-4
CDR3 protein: CASSPRDRVLPNEKLFF
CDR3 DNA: TGTGCCAGCAGCCCTCGGGACAGGGTGCTCCCTAATGAAAAACTGTTTTTT

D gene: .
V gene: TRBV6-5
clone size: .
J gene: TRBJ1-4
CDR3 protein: CASRRGSANEKLFF
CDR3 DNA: TGTGCCAGCAGAAGGGGTTCGGCTAATGAAAAACTGTTTTTT

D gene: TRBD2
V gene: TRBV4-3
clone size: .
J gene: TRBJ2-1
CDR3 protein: CASSQDGTSGFNEQFF
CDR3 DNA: TGCGCCAGCAGCCAAGATGGAACTAGCGGGTTCAATGAGCAGTTCTTC

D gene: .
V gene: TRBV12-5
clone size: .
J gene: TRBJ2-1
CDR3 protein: CASGLVEGANEQFF
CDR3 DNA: TGTGCTAGTGGTTTGGTGGAGGGGGCGAATGAGCAGTTCTTC

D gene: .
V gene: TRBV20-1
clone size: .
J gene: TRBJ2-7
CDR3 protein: CSASPGWGPGEQYF
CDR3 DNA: TGCAGTGCTAGTCCGGGGTGGGGGCCCGGCGAGCAGTACTTC

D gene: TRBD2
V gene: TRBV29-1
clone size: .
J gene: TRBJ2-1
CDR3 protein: CSVEDSAVLWTSGSLDEQFF
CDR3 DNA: TGCAGCGTTGAAGATTCCGCAGTTCTTTGGACTAGCGGGAGTTTGGATGAGCAGTTCTTC

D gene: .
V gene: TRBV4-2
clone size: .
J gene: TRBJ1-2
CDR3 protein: CASSPERASYGYTF
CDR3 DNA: TGTGCCAGCAGCCCAGAGAGGGCCAGCTATGGCTACACCTTC

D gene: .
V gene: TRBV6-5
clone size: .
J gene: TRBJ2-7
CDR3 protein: CASSYSTGVPNYEQYF
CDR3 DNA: TGTGCCAGCAGTTACTCCACGGGAGTCCCGAACTACGAGCAGTACTTC

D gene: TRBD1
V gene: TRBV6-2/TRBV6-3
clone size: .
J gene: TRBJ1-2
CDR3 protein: CASSTGVFAYGYTF
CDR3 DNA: TGTGCCAGCAGTACAGGGGTTTTCGCCTATGGCTACACCTTC